This entry lists 9 T cell receptor beta chains sequenced from one sample in a study of immune aging and cytomegalovirus after organ transplant. These receptors' targets are unknown. The time point was: five sample-tagged time points from pre-transplant (day -1) to day 368 post-transplant, pooled. Cells were captured in microwells, and libraries were made with BD Rhapsody targeted mRNA and AbSeq chemistry. TCRdb reanalysed the single-cell sequencing reads using MiXCR and keeps one entry per CDR3 protein. Of tens of thousands of distinct CDR3 sequences listed, about a third are singletons. The sample consisted of CMV peptide-activated CD4+ and CD8+ T cells sorted from blood, taken at five time points, pooled. Noted subset: sorted CD8+CD137+ and CD4+CD154+ T cells after roughly 12 h CMV IE-1 peptide stimulation. The receptors originated from a female donor who had a heart transplant and CMV viremia.

CDR3 sequence reads: CASSPDQNNEQFF. DNA for the CDR3: TGTGCCAGCAGCCCCGACCAAAACAATGAGCAGTTCTTC. This sequence joins TRBV4-2 and TRBJ2-1; D gene uncertain. V lost 4 bases and J 5 bases, leaving 9 bases between the germline ends. Germline assignment: CDR1 LGHNA and CDR2 YNFKEQ. This CDR3 is built from 13 residues.

By sample share, this clonotype is medium-sized. The chain joins TRBV20-1 to TRBJ2-1, with TRBD2 identical over 13 bases. The V and J ends lost 5 bases and 7 bases, in that order; junction bases with no gene match: 14. Germline values: CDR1 DFQATT, CDR2 SNEGSKA (reference sequence). The CDR3 spans 17 residues. The CDR3 DNA is TGCAGTGCTGCAGAATTACTAGCGGGAGGGTACCGGAATGAGCAGTTCTTC. Translation: CSAAELLAGGYRNEQFF.

The V gene is TRBV13, the J gene TRBJ1-1, with D hard to call. This CDR3 contains 13 residues. V was cut by 5 bases and J by 8 bases, with 15 bases left in between. Germline V gene lookup returns CDR1 PRHDT and CDR2 FYEKMQ (reference sequence). CDR3 loop: CASSQLQATEAFF. The CDR3 DNA is TGTGCCAGCAGCCAACTTCAGGCCACCGAAGCTTTCTTT. Full variable domain (remainder filled in from reference TRBV13 and TRBJ1-1): AAGVIQSPRHLIKEKRETATLKCYPIPRHDTVYWYQQGPGQDPQFLISFYEKMQSDKGSIPDRFSAQQFSDYHSELNMSSLELGDSALYFCASSQLQATEAFFGQGTRLTVV.

A note on this clonotype: The junction and the germline gene differ at one end; a read error may be behind it. The gene calls are TRBV5-4 and TRBJ2-6, with D perhaps being TRBD1 or TRBD2 (5 bases each). This CDR3 contains 15 residues. CDR1 and CDR2 from the germline V gene are SGHNT and YYREEE (reference sequence). This chain's CDR3 is CASSLSGSGANVLTF. CDR3 sequence (DNA): TGTGCCAGCAGCTTGTCGGGGTCTGGGGCCAACGTTCTGACTTTC. The variable domain in full, completed from reference TRBV5-4 and TRBJ2-6, reads ETGVTQSPTHLIKTRGQQVTLRCSSQSGHNTVSWYQQALGQGPQFIFQYYREEENGRGNFPPRFSGLQFPNYSSELNVNALELDDSALYLCASSLSGSGANVLTFGAGSRLTVL.

By frequency in the sample, this clonotype is medium-sized. This sequence joins TRBV5-1 and TRBJ1-6; D gene uncertain. Germline V lookup: CDR1 SGHRS, CDR2 YFSETQ. CDR3 length equals 13 residues. V lost 4 bases to trimming and J lost 15 bases, with 17 bases between them. The DNA for the CDR3 is TGCGCCAGCAGCCCGGGTAGGGTTCGCCGCCTCCACTTT. It codes for CASSPGRVRRLHF.

In this sample, this clonotype is medium-sized (0.01 to 0.1%). This chain links TRBV19 with TRBJ2-1; 7 nucleotides agree with TRBD1. The germline gives CDR1 LNHDA, CDR2 SQIVND (reference sequence). With 5 bases clipped from V and 0 bases from J, the junction kept 4 bases outside the gene matches. The CDR3 consists of 15 residues. DNA of the CDR3: TGTGCCAGTAGTGCGACAGGGAACTCCTACAATGAGCAGTTCTTC. It codes for CASSATGNSYNEQFF. Looking up the rest from reference TRBV19 and TRBJ2-1 gives the full variable domain: DGGITQSPKYLFRKEGQNVTLSCEQNLNHDAMYWYRQDPGQGLRLIYYSQIVNDFQKGDIAEGYSVSREKKESFPLTVTSAQKNPTAFYLCASSATGNSYNEQFFGPGTRLTVL.

By sample share, this clonotype is medium-sized. As DNA, the CDR3 is TGTGCCAGCAGTTTAAGGATTTCACCCCTCCACTTT. Protein sequence: CASSLRISPLHF. The rearrangement joins TRBV28 to TRBJ1-6, with D hard to call. Germline values: CDR1 MDHEN, CDR2 SYDVKM. V was clipped by 2 bases and J by 9 bases, with 5 bases between them. The CDR3 totals 12 residues.

Details on this clonotype: Relative to the germline gene, one junction end is altered; a read error may explain this. The chain recombines TRBV7-2 with TRBJ2-1, with 7 bases identical to TRBD1. Germline V gene sequence: CDR1 SGHTA, CDR2 FQGNSA. The CDR3 consists of 13 residues. The CDR3 nucleotides read TGTGCCGGCAGCCCGACAGGGTTCGATGAGCGGTTCTTC. It is translated as CAGSPTGFDERFF.

This clonotype has a count of ten or more. The V gene is TRBV5-6, the J gene TRBJ1-1; D unclear. The length of the CDR3 is 14 residues. Germline CDR1 is SGHDT and CDR2 is YYEEEE. V was pared by 9 bases and J by 0 bases, with 15 bases between. Written as DNA, the CDR3 is TGTGCCACCTCCCGGGAGTTCATGAACACTGAAGCTTTCTTT. It translates to CATSREFMNTEAFF. Full variable domain (outside the CDR3, taken from reference TRBV5-6 and TRBJ1-1): DAGVTQSPTHLIKTRGQQVTLRCSPKSGHDTVSWYQQALGQGPQFIFQYYEEEERQRGNFPDRFSGHQFPNYSSELNVNALLLGDSALYLCATSREFMNTEAFFGQGTRLTVV.